What follows is one T cell receptor (beta chain) and its context. Its antigen remains unidentified. This entry comes from a study of cytomegalovirus exposure and HLA in healthy donors. Study details: Samples from HLA-typed donors yielded about 85 million unique TCRs in an early data release. Study-level results: As a later analysis revealed, most CMV-associated TCR beta chains appeared HLA-restricted. What was likely a sequencing artifact was a cluster of highly shared sequence variants.

From germline, CDR1 is SGHNT and CDR2 YYREEE (reference sequence). The length of the CDR3 is 15 residues. V dropped 0 bases and J dropped 3 bases, with 11 bases sitting between them. The PCR employed 60 Vbeta primers together with 13 Jbeta primers. Measured with immunoSEQ multiplex PCR; TCRdb has only the in-frame clones, and not every one. This sample has 150,000 to 200,000 clones, with about 80% found just once. Sequenced: PBMCs. The sequence derives from a woman in her 40s in good health and CMV-seronegative. This sequence joins TRBV5-4 and TRBJ2-3, with D possibly matching TRBD1 (6 bases). The CDR3 sequence: CASSLGQVMTDTQYF. The CDR3 DNA reads as TGTGCCAGCAGCTTGGGACAGGTGATGACAGATACGCAGTATTTT.